Listed below are T cell receptor beta chains from one sample, sequenced in a study of blood T cell repertoires in COVID-19. Sequencing was performed with immunoSEQ multiplex PCR; in TCRdb, only in-frame clones are kept and a portion is missing. The repertoire holds a few hundred thousand clones, with roughly 87% as singletons. The sequencing sample was made of PBMCs or T cells enriched from blood (not recorded which). Receptor source: a woman between 25 and 40 years old who had recovered from COVID-19. Each CDR3 is given with its conserved first and last residue. The D gene is left open where the match is weak. The size entry is marked missing in some rows and otherwise reads once, few, many or a size class.

j_call: TRBJ2-1
d_call: -
clone_size: -
v_call: TRBV18
cdr3_nt: TGTGCCAGCTCACCTTTCGGTGGAGGGGTGAACAATGAGCAGTTCTTC
cdr3_aa: CASSPFGGGVNNEQFF

j_call: TRBJ2-2
d_call: -
clone_size: -
v_call: TRBV3-1/TRBV3-2
cdr3_nt: TGTGCCAGCAGCCAAGTTACGGCGGTCGGGGAGCTGTTTTTT
cdr3_aa: CASSQVTAVGELFF

j_call: TRBJ1-1
d_call: -
clone_size: -
v_call: TRBV5-8
cdr3_nt: TGTGCCAGCAGCCCCGAGGTCAGGGTGGCAGCTTTCTTT
cdr3_aa: CASSPEVRVAAFF

j_call: TRBJ2-2
d_call: TRBD2
clone_size: -
v_call: TRBV2
cdr3_nt: TGTGCCAGCAGTTCGGGACTAGCGGGAGGAGGCACCGGGGAGCTGTTTTTT
cdr3_aa: CASSSGLAGGGTGELFF

j_call: TRBJ2-1
d_call: TRBD2
clone_size: -
v_call: TRBV5-5
cdr3_nt: TGTGCCAGCAGCTCGACTAGCGGGAAGGTCGGTGAGCAGTTCTTC
cdr3_aa: CASSSTSGKVGEQFF

j_call: TRBJ2-2
d_call: TRBD2
clone_size: -
v_call: TRBV7-7
cdr3_nt: TGTGCTAGCAGCCCCGGGGTAGCGGGTTCCACCGGGGAGCTGTTTTTT
cdr3_aa: CASSPGVAGSTGELFF

j_call: TRBJ2-2
d_call: TRBD2
clone_size: few
v_call: TRBV7-2
cdr3_nt: TGTGCCAGCAGCTTAGTTGGGGGACTAGCGGCCGGGGAGCTGTTTTTT
cdr3_aa: CASSLVGGLAAGELFF

j_call: TRBJ2-3
d_call: TRBD2
clone_size: -
v_call: TRBV2
cdr3_nt: TGTGCCAGCAGTGAGGAAGCGGGGGGCCCGGATACGCAGTATTTT
cdr3_aa: CASSEEAGGPDTQYF

j_call: TRBJ2-5
d_call: TRBD1
clone_size: -
v_call: TRBV19
cdr3_nt: TGTGCCAGTAGTATAGTTGCAGGGGGCGCAGGGGGGCAAGAGACCCAGTACTTC
cdr3_aa: CASSIVAGGAGGQETQYF

j_call: TRBJ2-2
d_call: -
clone_size: -
v_call: TRBV19
cdr3_nt: TGTGCCAGTACACTACAGGGCTTCACCGGGGAGCTGTTTTTT
cdr3_aa: CASTLQGFTGELFF

j_call: TRBJ1-6
d_call: -
clone_size: -
v_call: TRBV28
cdr3_nt: TGTGCCAGCAGTTTCGGGAGCTCCTATAATTCACCCCTCCACTTT
cdr3_aa: CASSFGSSYNSPLHF

j_call: TRBJ2-3
d_call: TRBD2
clone_size: -
v_call: TRBV28
cdr3_nt: TGTGCCAGCAGACTAGCGGAGGGCACAGATACGCAGTATTTT
cdr3_aa: CASRLAEGTDTQYF

j_call: TRBJ1-1
d_call: TRBD1
clone_size: once
v_call: TRBV9
cdr3_nt: TGTGCCAGCAGCCCTGGGACAGGGCCCACTGAAGCTTTCTTT
cdr3_aa: CASSPGTGPTEAFF

j_call: TRBJ2-7
d_call: TRBD1
clone_size: -
v_call: TRBV13
cdr3_nt: TGTGCCAGCAGCAACGGACAGGGACCGTACGAGCAGTACTTC
cdr3_aa: CASSNGQGPYEQYF

j_call: TRBJ1-2
d_call: TRBD1
clone_size: few
v_call: TRBV3-1/TRBV3-2
cdr3_nt: TGTGCCAGCAGCCAAGCGTCCACAGGGGATGGCTACACCTTC
cdr3_aa: CASSQASTGDGYTF

j_call: TRBJ2-1
d_call: TRBD2
clone_size: -
v_call: TRBV5-1
cdr3_nt: TGCGCCAGCAGCCCGACACTAGCGGGGGGTTACAATGAGCAGTTCTTC
cdr3_aa: CASSPTLAGGYNEQFF

j_call: TRBJ2-5
d_call: -
clone_size: -
v_call: TRBV6-5
cdr3_nt: TGTGCCAGCAAAATCAGGATTGATGAGACCCAGTACTTC
cdr3_aa: CASKIRIDETQYF

j_call: TRBJ1-2
d_call: TRBD1
clone_size: -
v_call: TRBV27
cdr3_nt: TGTGCCAGCACCCCCGGGACAGGCTATGGCTACACCTTC
cdr3_aa: CASTPGTGYGYTF

j_call: TRBJ2-2
d_call: TRBD2
clone_size: -
v_call: TRBV7-8
cdr3_nt: TGTGCCAGCAGCGCGTCACTAGCGGGAAACACCGGGGAGCTGTTTTTT
cdr3_aa: CASSASLAGNTGELFF

j_call: TRBJ1-2
d_call: -
clone_size: once
v_call: TRBV12-3/TRBV12-4
cdr3_nt: TGTGCCAGCAGTTTGTCCGTTGGCTACACCTTC
cdr3_aa: CASSLSVGYTF

j_call: TRBJ1-2
d_call: -
clone_size: once
v_call: TRBV24-1
cdr3_nt: TGTGCCACCAGTGATGCCGGTGGGCAGGTTATGGGCTACACCTTC
cdr3_aa: CATSDAGGQVMGYTF

j_call: TRBJ2-7
d_call: -
clone_size: -
v_call: TRBV28
cdr3_nt: TGTGCCAGCAGTTCCGCAACAGGGTCCGACTACGAGCAGTACTTC
cdr3_aa: CASSSATGSDYEQYF

j_call: TRBJ2-1
d_call: -
clone_size: -
v_call: TRBV9
cdr3_nt: TGTGCCAGCAGCGTAGGGGGAGGCGGGAACCGCCGCTACAATGAGCAGTTCTTC
cdr3_aa: CASSVGGGGNRRYNEQFF

j_call: TRBJ2-5
d_call: TRBD2
clone_size: -
v_call: TRBV13
cdr3_nt: TGTGCCAGCAGCGTTCGGGAGGGCGGCAAGGGCGAGACCCAGTACTTC
cdr3_aa: CASSVREGGKGETQYF

j_call: TRBJ2-7
d_call: TRBD1
clone_size: -
v_call: TRBV7-3
cdr3_nt: TGTGCCAGCAGCGCGGGACAGGGAATGAGCGAGCAGTACTTC
cdr3_aa: CASSAGQGMSEQYF

j_call: TRBJ2-5
d_call: -
clone_size: -
v_call: TRBV2
cdr3_nt: TGTGCCAGCAGCGCCGACTTGGGTACGGAGACCCAGTACTTC
cdr3_aa: CASSADLGTETQYF

j_call: TRBJ1-5
d_call: -
clone_size: -
v_call: TRBV28
cdr3_nt: TGTGCCAGCAGTTTCCCCAGGGTTAGCAATCAGCCCCAGCATTTT
cdr3_aa: CASSFPRVSNQPQHF

j_call: TRBJ1-1
d_call: TRBD1
clone_size: -
v_call: TRBV19
cdr3_nt: TGTGCCAGTAGTAGCTACAGGGGGCGAGAGAACACTGAAGCTTTCTTT
cdr3_aa: CASSSYRGRENTEAFF

j_call: TRBJ1-2
d_call: TRBD1
clone_size: -
v_call: TRBV7-9
cdr3_nt: TGTGCCAGCAGCCGAGGGACAGGCACTTGGGCTGGCTACACCTTC
cdr3_aa: CASSRGTGTWAGYTF

j_call: TRBJ1-4
d_call: TRBD1
clone_size: -
v_call: TRBV5-1
cdr3_nt: TGCGCCAGCAGCCTACAGGGGGCGCGGGATGAAAAACTGTTTTTT
cdr3_aa: CASSLQGARDEKLFF

j_call: TRBJ1-1
d_call: -
clone_size: -
v_call: TRBV6-1
cdr3_nt: TGTGCCAGCAGTGCCCAGTACAGGGTTCTTTACACTGAAGCTTTCTTT
cdr3_aa: CASSAQYRVLYTEAFF

j_call: TRBJ2-1
d_call: TRBD1
clone_size: -
v_call: TRBV3-1/TRBV3-2
cdr3_nt: TGTGCCAGTTGGGACAGGGCAGGCAATGAGCAGTTCTTC
cdr3_aa: CASWDRAGNEQFF

j_call: TRBJ1-1
d_call: -
clone_size: once
v_call: TRBV24-1
cdr3_nt: TGTGCCACCAGTGACCAGGGGTCAGGTGAAGCTTTCTTT
cdr3_aa: CATSDQGSGEAFF